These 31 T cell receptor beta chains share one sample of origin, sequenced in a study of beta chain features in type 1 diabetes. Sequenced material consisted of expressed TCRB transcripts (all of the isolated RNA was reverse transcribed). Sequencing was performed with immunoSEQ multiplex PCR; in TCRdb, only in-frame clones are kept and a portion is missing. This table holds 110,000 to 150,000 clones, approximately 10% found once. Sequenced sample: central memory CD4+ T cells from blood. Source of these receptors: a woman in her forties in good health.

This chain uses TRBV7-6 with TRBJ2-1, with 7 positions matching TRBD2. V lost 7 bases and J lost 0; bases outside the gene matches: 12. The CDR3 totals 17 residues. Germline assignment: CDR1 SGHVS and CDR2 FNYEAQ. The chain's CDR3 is CASILGAGDLSYNEQFF. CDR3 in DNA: TGTGCCAGCATCCTTGGGGCGGGGGACCTCTCCTACAATGAGCAGTTCTTC. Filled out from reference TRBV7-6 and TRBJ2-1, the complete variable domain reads GAGVSQSPRYKVTKRGQDVALRCDPISGHVSLYWYRQALGQGPEFLTYFNYEAQQDKSGLPNDRFSAERPEGSISTLTIQRTEQRDSAMYRCASILGAGDLSYNEQFFGPGTRLTVL.

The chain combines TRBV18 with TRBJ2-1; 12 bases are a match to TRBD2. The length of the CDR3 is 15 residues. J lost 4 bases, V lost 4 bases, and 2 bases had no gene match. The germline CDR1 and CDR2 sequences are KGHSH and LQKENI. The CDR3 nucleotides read TGTGCCAGCTCACAAGGACTAGCGGGGTACAATGAGCAGTTCTTC. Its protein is CASSQGLAGYNEQFF.

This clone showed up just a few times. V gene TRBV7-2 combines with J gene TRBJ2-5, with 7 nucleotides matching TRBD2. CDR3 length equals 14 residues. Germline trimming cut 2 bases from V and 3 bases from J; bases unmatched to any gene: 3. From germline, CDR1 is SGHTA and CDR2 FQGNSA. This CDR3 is CASSLMGGEETQYF. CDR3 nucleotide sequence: TGTGCCAGCAGCTTAATGGGGGGGGAAGAGACCCAGTACTTC.

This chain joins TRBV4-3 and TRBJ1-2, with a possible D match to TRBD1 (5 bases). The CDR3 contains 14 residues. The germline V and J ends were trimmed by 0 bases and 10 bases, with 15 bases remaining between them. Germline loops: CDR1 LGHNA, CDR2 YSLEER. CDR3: CASSQDMQGHTYTF. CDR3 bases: TGCGCCAGCAGCCAAGATATGCAGGGTCATACCTACACCTTC.

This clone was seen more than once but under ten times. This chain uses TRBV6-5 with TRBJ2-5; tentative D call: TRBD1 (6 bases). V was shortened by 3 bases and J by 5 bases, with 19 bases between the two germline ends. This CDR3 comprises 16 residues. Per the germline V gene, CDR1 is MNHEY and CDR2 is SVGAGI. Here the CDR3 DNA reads TGTGCCAGCAGTTATGGACAGAAATCCCAGGAGGAGACCCAGTACTTC. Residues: CASSYGQKSQEETQYF.

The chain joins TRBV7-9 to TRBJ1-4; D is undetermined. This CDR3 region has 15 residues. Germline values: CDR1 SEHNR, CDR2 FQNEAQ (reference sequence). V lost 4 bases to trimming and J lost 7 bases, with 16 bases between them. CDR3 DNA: TGTGCCAGCAGCTACGCGGCTGATATCGGTGAAAAACTGTTTTTT. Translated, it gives CASSYAADIGEKLFF.

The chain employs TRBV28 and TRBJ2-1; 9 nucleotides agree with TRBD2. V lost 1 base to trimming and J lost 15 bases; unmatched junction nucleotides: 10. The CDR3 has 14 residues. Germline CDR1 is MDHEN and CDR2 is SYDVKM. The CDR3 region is CASSLSERGGGGFF. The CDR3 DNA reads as TGTGCCAGCAGTTTATCGGAAAGAGGCGGGGGGGGGTTCTTC. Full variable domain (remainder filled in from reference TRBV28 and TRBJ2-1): DVKVTQSSRYLVKRTGEKVFLECVQDMDHENMFWYRQDPGLGLRLIYFSYDVKMKEKGDIPEGYSVSREKKERFSLILESASTNQTSMYLCASSLSERGGGGFFGPGTRLTVL.

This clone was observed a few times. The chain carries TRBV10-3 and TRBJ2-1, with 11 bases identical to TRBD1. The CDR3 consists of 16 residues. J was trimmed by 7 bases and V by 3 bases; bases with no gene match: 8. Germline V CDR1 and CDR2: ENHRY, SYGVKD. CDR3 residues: CAISDPRDRGKNEQFF. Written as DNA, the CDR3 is TGTGCCATCAGTGACCCCCGGGACAGGGGGAAGAATGAGCAGTTCTTC.

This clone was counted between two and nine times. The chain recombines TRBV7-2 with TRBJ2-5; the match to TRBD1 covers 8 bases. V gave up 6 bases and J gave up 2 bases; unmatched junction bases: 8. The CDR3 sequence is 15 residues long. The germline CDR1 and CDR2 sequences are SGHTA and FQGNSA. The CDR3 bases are TGTGCCAGCAGAAAAACAGGGGGGAAGCAAGAGACCCAGTACTTC. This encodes CASRKTGGKQETQYF.

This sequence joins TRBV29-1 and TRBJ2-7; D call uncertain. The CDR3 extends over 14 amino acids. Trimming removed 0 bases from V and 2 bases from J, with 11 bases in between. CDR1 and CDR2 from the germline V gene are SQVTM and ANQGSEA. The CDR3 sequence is CSVEDPTYPYEQYF. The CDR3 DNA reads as TGCAGCGTTGAAGATCCGACTTACCCCTACGAGCAGTACTTC.

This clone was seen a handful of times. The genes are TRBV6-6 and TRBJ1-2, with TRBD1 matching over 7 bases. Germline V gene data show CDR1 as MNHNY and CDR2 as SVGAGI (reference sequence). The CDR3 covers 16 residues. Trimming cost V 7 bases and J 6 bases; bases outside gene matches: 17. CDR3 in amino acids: CASTTKWGQGVHGYTF. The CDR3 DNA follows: TGTGCCAGCACTACTAAGTGGGGGCAGGGGGTACATGGCTACACCTTC.

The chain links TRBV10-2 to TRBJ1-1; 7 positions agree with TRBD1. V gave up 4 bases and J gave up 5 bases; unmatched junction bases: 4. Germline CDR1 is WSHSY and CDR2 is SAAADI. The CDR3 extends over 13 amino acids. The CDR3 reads CASSGQGGTEAFF. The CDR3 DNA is TGCGCCAGCAGTGGACAGGGTGGAACTGAAGCTTTCTTT.

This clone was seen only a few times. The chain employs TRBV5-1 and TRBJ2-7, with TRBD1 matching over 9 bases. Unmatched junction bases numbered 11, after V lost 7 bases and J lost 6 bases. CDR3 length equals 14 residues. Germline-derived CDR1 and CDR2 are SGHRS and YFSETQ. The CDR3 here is CASRPSGQGGEQYF. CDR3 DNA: TGCGCCAGCCGACCTTCGGGACAGGGAGGCGAGCAGTACTTC.

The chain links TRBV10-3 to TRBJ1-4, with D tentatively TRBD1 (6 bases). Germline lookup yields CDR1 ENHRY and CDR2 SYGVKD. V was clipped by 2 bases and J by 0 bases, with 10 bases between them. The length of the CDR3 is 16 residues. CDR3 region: CAISEQGLATNEKLFF. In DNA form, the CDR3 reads TGTGCCATCAGTGAGCAGGGGTTGGCAACTAATGAAAAACTGTTTTTT.

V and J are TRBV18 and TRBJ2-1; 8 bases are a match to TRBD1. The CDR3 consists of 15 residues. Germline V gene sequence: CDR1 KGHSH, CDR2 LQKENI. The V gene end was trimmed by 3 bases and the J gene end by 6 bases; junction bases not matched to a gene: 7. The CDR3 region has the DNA TGTGCCAGCTCACCTTCGGGACAGGTTGGCAATGAGCAGTTCTTC. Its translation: CASSPSGQVGNEQFF.

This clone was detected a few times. CDR3 sequence: CASSHTRHPREQYF. DNA of the CDR3: TGTGCCAGCAGCCATACTCGACACCCTCGCGAGCAGTACTTC. The chain is built from TRBV7-9 and TRBJ2-7; D is undetermined. CDR1 and CDR2 from the germline V gene are SEHNR and FQNEAQ (reference sequence). Trimming pared 5 bases from V and 6 bases from J, leaving 17 bases between. The CDR3 runs to 14 residues.

For the CDR3, the DNA is TGTGCCAGCAGCTTCGGACTAGCGGGGGTCTCGAACACCGGGGAGCTGTTTTTT. It specifies CASSFGLAGVSNTGELFF. The chain combines TRBV4-2 with TRBJ2-2; 13 bases agree with TRBD2. The CDR3 spans 18 residues. Trimming took 5 bases from V and 0 from J; bases not matched to a gene: 6. Germline loops: CDR1 LGHNA, CDR2 YNFKEQ.

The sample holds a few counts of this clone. The CDR3 spells CASSPGQGRSSAQYF. The CDR3 nucleotides read TGTGCCAGCTCACCCGGACAGGGCCGGTCCAGCGCCCAGTACTTC. The chain carries TRBV18 and TRBJ2-5; 8 bases agree with TRBD1. CDR3 length: 15 residues. V lost 3 bases to trimming and J lost 9 bases; unmatched junction nucleotides: 12. From germline, CDR1 is KGHSH and CDR2 LQKENI.

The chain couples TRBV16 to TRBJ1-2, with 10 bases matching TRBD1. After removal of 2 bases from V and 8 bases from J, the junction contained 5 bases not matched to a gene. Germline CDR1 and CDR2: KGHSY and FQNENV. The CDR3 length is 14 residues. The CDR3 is CASSQAGQGEGYTF. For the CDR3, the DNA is TGTGCCAGCAGCCAAGCCGGACAGGGGGAGGGCTACACCTTC.

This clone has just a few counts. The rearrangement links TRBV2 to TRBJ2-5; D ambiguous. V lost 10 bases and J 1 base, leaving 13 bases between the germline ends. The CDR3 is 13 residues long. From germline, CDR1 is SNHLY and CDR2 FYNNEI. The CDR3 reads CATTPEIQETQYF. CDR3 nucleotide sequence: TGTGCCACCACACCGGAGATCCAAGAGACCCAGTACTTC.

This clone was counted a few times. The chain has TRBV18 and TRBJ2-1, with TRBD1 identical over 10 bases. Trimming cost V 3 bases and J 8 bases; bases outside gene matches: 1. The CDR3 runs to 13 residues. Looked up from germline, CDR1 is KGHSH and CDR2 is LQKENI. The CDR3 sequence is CASSPGQGHEQFF. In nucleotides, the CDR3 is TGTGCCAGCTCACCGGGACAGGGGCATGAGCAGTTCTTC.

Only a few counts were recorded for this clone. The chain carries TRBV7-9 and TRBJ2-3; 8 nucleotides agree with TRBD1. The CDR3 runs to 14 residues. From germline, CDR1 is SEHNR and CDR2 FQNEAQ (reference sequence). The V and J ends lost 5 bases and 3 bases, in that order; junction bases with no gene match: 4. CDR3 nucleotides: TGTGCCAGCAGCGTCGGACAGGGTACAGATACGCAGTATTTT. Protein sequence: CASSVGQGTDTQYF.

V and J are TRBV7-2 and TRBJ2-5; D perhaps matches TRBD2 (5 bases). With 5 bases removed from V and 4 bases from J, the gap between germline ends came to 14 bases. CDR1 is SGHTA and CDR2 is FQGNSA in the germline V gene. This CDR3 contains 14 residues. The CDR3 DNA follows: TGTGCCAGCAGCCATTCGGACGGAGGAGAGACCCAGTACTTC. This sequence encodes CASSHSDGGETQYF.

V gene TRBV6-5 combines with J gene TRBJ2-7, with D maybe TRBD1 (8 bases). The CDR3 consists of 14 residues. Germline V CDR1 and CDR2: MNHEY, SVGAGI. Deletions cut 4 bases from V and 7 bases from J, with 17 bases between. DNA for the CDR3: TGTGCCAGCAGTTCCATGGACAGGGAGGGGGAGCAGTACTTC. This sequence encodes CASSSMDREGEQYF.

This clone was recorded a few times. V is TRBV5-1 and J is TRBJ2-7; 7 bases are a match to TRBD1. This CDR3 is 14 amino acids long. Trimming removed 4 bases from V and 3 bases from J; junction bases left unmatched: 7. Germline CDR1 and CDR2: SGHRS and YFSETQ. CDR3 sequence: CASSGNQGVYEQYF. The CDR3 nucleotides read TGCGCCAGCAGCGGAAATCAGGGGGTCTACGAGCAGTACTTC.

DNA of the CDR3: TGTGCCAGCAGTCCCTCAGACAGAAAAGCTTTCTTT. Amino acids: CASSPSDRKAFF. This chain uses TRBV27 with TRBJ1-1; tentatively, D is TRBD1 (5 bases). The CDR3 extends over 12 amino acids. V was cut by 5 bases and J by 9 bases, with 13 bases left in between. Per the germline V gene, CDR1 is MNHEY and CDR2 is SMNVEV (reference sequence).

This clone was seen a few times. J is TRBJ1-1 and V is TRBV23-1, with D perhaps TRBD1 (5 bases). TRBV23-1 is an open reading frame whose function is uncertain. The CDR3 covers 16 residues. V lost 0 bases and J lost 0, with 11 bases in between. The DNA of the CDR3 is TGCGCCAGCAGTCAATCAAGAGACAGCATGAACACTGAAGCTTTCTTT. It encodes CASSQSRDSMNTEAFF.

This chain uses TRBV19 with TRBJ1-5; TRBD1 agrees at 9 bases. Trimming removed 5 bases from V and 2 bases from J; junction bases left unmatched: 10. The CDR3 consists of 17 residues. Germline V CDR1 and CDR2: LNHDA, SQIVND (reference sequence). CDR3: CASSPRVDRGGNQPQHF. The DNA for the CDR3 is TGTGCCAGTAGTCCCCGAGTCGACAGGGGGGGCAATCAGCCCCAGCATTTT.

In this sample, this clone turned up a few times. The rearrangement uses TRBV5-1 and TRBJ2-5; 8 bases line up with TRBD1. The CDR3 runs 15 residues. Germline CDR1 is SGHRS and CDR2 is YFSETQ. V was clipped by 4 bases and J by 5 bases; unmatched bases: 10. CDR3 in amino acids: CASSEGSQGAETQYF. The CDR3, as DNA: TGCGCCAGCAGCGAAGGATCGCAGGGGGCGGAGACCCAGTACTTC.

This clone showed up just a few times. The CDR3 DNA reads TGTGCCAGCTCACCAGGCGGGGGGCATCAAGAGACCCAGTACTTC. Protein: CASSPGGGHQETQYF. The chain links TRBV18 to TRBJ2-5; TRBD2 agrees at 8 bases. The CDR3 length is 15 residues. CDR1 and CDR2 (germline): KGHSH, LQKENI. With V trimmed by 2 bases and J by 2 bases, 4 bases remained unmatched.

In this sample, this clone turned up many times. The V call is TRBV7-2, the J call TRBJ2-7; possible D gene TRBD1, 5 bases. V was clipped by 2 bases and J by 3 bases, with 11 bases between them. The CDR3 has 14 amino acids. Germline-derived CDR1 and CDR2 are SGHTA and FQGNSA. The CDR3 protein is CASSLSGSIYEQYF. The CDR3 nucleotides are TGTGCCAGCAGCTTATCAGGGTCGATCTACGAGCAGTACTTC.